Below, 27 T cell receptor beta chains from the same sample are listed, as sequenced in a study of somatic mutations in cytotoxic T cells in rheumatoid arthritis. Method: immunoSEQ multiplex PCR; TCRdb's copy keeps in-frame clones and lacks some. Of about 4,800 clones listed, around nine tenths are singletons. Sequencing was carried out using CD8+ T cells sorted from blood. The source of these receptors is a woman aged 50 to 65 with rheumatoid arthritis.

The chain employs TRBV29-1 and TRBJ2-1; 9 nucleotides agree with TRBD1. Germline CDR1 reads SQVTM; CDR2 reads ANQGSEA. V was pared by 3 bases and J by 7 bases, with 4 bases of the junction left unmatched. The length of the CDR3 is 13 residues. The chain's CDR3 is CSVDSGTGNEQFF. CDR3 DNA sequence: TGCAGCGTTGACTCCGGGACAGGGAATGAGCAGTTCTTC.

V and J are TRBV5-4 and TRBJ1-6, with a weak D call TRBD1 (5 bases). The CDR3 has 14 amino acids. Trimming pared 4 bases from V and 9 bases from J, leaving 14 bases between. Germline V gives CDR1 SGHNT, CDR2 YYREEE (reference sequence). Here the CDR3 reads CASSPRGDGSPLHF. The CDR3 DNA sequence: TGTGCCAGCAGCCCGCGGGGGGACGGTTCACCCCTCCACTTT.

The rearrangement links TRBV7-8 to TRBJ2-3; D possibly corresponds to TRBD2 (6 bases). This CDR3 spans 14 amino acids. Germline lookup yields CDR1 SGHVS and CDR2 FQNEAQ. V lost 5 bases, J lost 5 bases, and 14 bases lay in between. Here the CDR3 reads CASSPRTKGDTQYF. As DNA, the CDR3 is TGTGCCAGCAGCCCCCGGACTAAGGGAGATACGCAGTATTTT.

The CDR3 nucleotides read TGCGCCAGCAGCCGGAAGGATACTACAACTAATGAAAAACTGTTTTTT. Translating gives CASSRKDTTTNEKLFF. The chain is built from TRBV4-1 and TRBJ1-4; no firm D call. This CDR3 spans 16 amino acids. CDR1 is MGHRA, CDR2 YSYEKL, per germline. The V end was cut by 4 bases, the J end by 0 bases, with 12 bases between.

The sample holds a few counts of this clone. The chain carries TRBV2 and TRBJ2-7, with D perhaps matching TRBD1 (6 bases). Germline V gene data show CDR1 as SNHLY and CDR2 as FYNNEI. V shed 4 bases and J shed 1 base, with 17 bases lying between them. The CDR3 sequence is 16 residues long. The CDR3 spells CASSGFRQGRSYEQYF. The CDR3, as DNA: TGTGCCAGCAGTGGCTTCCGGCAGGGGCGATCCTACGAGCAGTACTTC.

For this clone: Distinct nucleotide sequences in the sample also encode this CDR3. The chain links TRBV4-1 to TRBJ1-1, with 7 nucleotides matching TRBD1. The ends lost 1 base at V and 8 bases at J; junction bases unmatched: 10. The CDR3 totals 15 residues. The germline gives CDR1 MGHRA, CDR2 YSYEKL. The CDR3, as DNA: TGCGCCAGCAGCCAAGCCCCCGGACAGGCCTTAGAAGCTTTCTTT. It specifies CASSQAPGQALEAFF.

The chain uses TRBV4-1 and TRBJ2-7, with 12 nucleotides matching TRBD1. Germline V CDR1 and CDR2: MGHRA, YSYEKL. Germline trimming cut 1 base from V and 4 bases from J; bases unmatched to any gene: 5. The CDR3 has 16 amino acids. The CDR3 DNA sequence: TGCGCCAGCAGCCAAGGCCCGGGACAGGGGGCTTACGAGCAGTACTTC. Protein sequence: CASSQGPGQGAYEQYF.

This rearrangement joins TRBV7-9 to TRBJ2-5; maybe TRBD2 (6 bases). CDR3 size: 13 residues. Trimming removed 5 bases at V and 5 bases at J, with 12 bases between. Germline loops: CDR1 SEHNR, CDR2 FQNEAQ (reference sequence). This CDR3 is CASSPTAGETQYF. The CDR3 DNA reads as TGTGCCAGCAGCCCGACCGCGGGGGAGACCCAGTACTTC.

The chain employs TRBV4-1 and TRBJ2-3; D ambiguous. CDR1 is MGHRA and CDR2 is YSYEKL in the germline V gene. CDR3 size: 14 residues. V lost 1 base to trimming and J lost 2 bases, with 7 bases between them. Here the CDR3 DNA reads TGCGCCAGCAGCCAAGTTCCGTCCACAGATACGCAGTATTTT. Residues: CASSQVPSTDTQYF.

The J gene is TRBJ1-2, the V gene TRBV11-2; D remains unclear. Germline CDR1 reads SGHAT; CDR2 reads FQNNGV. Trimming removed 0 bases from V and 2 bases from J, with 10 bases in between. The CDR3 runs to 15 residues. This CDR3 is CASSLERHENYGYTF. In DNA form, the CDR3 reads TGTGCCAGCAGCTTAGAGCGGCACGAAAACTATGGCTACACCTTC. Full variable domain (rest looked up from reference TRBV11-2 and TRBJ1-2): EAGVAQSPRYKIIEKRQSVAFWCNPISGHATLYWYQQILGQGPKLLIQFQNNGVVDDSQLPKDRFSAERLKGVDSTLKIQPAKLEDSAVYLCASSLERHENYGYTFGSGTRLTVV.

V usage is TRBV7-9 and J usage is TRBJ1-1, with 9 positions matching TRBD1. CDR3 length: 16 amino acids. Germline loops: CDR1 SEHNR, CDR2 FQNEAQ (reference sequence). J gave up 5 bases and V 1 base, and 8 bases lay outside the gene matches. Here the CDR3 DNA reads TGTGCCAGCAGCTTAGTCCCGGGACAGGGTTTGACTGAAGCTTTCTTT. Residues: CASSLVPGQGLTEAFF.

The rearrangement uses TRBV13 and TRBJ1-2, with 11 bases that match TRBD1. The CDR3 has 17 residues. Per the germline V gene, CDR1 is PRHDT and CDR2 is FYEKMQ (reference sequence). J was trimmed by 5 bases and V by 5 bases; bases with no gene match: 13. The CDR3 sequence: CASSTWTGGKFGYGYTF. CDR3 DNA: TGTGCCAGCAGCACCTGGACAGGGGGCAAATTCGGGTATGGCTACACCTTC.

Details on this clone: Other DNA sequences in this sample translate to the same CDR3. The chain links TRBV7-8 to TRBJ1-2, with D possibly being TRBD1 (5 bases). The V end lost 1 base, the J end lost 5 bases, and 11 bases lay between the germline ends. Germline V gene lookup returns CDR1 SGHVS and CDR2 FQNEAQ. This CDR3 region has 14 residues. The CDR3 DNA is TGTGCCAGCAGCTTAGTCCAGGGCATTTATGGCTACACCTTC. Translating it yields CASSLVQGIYGYTF.

The chain uses TRBV11-3 and TRBJ2-7; 7 nucleotides line up with TRBD1. Germline assignment: CDR1 SGHNT and CDR2 YENEEA. There are 15 residues in the CDR3. Trimming at V came to 5 bases and at J to 3 bases, leaving 10 bases not matched to a gene. The CDR3 spells CASSPGDSPYYEQYF. DNA for the CDR3: TGTGCCAGCAGCCCCGGGGACAGCCCATACTACGAGCAGTACTTC.

This chain connects TRBV7-9 to TRBJ1-2; no definite D call. The germline V gene has CDR1 SEHNR and CDR2 FQNEAQ (reference sequence). V dropped 2 bases and J dropped 2 bases, with 9 bases sitting between them. The CDR3 has 14 amino acids. The CDR3 sequence: CASSLTERNYGYTF. As DNA, the CDR3 is TGTGCCAGCAGCTTAACCGAACGGAACTATGGCTACACCTTC.

The CDR3 nucleotides read TGTGCCAGCAGACCCACAGGGGGCAGGGGTGAGCAGTTCTTC. Amino acid sequence: CASRPTGGRGEQFF. The chain uses TRBV27 and TRBJ2-1; 9 bases are shared with TRBD1. CDR1 is MNHEY, CDR2 SMNVEV, per germline (reference sequence). Trimming cost V 6 bases and J 9 bases; bases outside gene matches: 9. The CDR3 consists of 14 residues.

The chain uses TRBV9 and TRBJ2-7, with TRBD1 matching 7 bases. After removal of 4 bases from V and 0 bases from J, the junction contained 7 bases not matched to a gene. The CDR3 is 15 residues long. Germline-derived CDR1 and CDR2 are SGDLS and YYNGEE. The CDR3 sequence: CASSPGTVPSYEQYF. CDR3 DNA: TGTGCCAGCAGCCCAGGGACAGTTCCCTCCTACGAGCAGTACTTC.

The rearrangement joins TRBV30 to TRBJ1-2, with unresolved D. CDR3 length equals 11 residues. V was clipped by 4 bases and J by 4 bases, with 7 bases between them. Germline V gives CDR1 GTSNPN, CDR2 SVGIG (reference sequence). DNA of the CDR3: TGTGCCTGGACTGAAGCCTATGGCTACACCTTC. Translating it yields CAWTEAYGYTF.

Regarding this clone: One end of the junction varies from germline; a read error may be responsible. Other DNA sequences from this sample encode an identical CDR3 as well. The gene calls are TRBV4-1 and TRBJ1-6, with D uncertain. The CDR3 is 16 amino acids. Germline V CDR1 and CDR2: MGHRA, YSYEKL. The CDR3 bases are TGCGCCAGCAGCCTCACTAAGAGCTCCTATAATTCCCCCCTCCACTTT. It codes for CASSLTKSSYNSPLHF.

The chain couples TRBV30 to TRBJ1-3; D remains unclear. The CDR3 runs to 13 residues. The ends were cut back, 1 base at V and 7 bases at J, with 11 bases in the middle. Germline V CDR1 and CDR2: GTSNPN, SVGIG (reference sequence). CDR3 in amino acids: CAWSASSVNTIYF. CDR3 DNA: TGTGCCTGGAGTGCCTCGAGTGTCAACACCATATATTTT.

The chain couples TRBV7-9 to TRBJ2-1, with D possibly TRBD2 on 6 matching bases. V was cut by 5 bases and J by 4 bases, with 12 bases left in between. CDR1 SEHNR and CDR2 FQNEAQ come from the germline V gene (reference sequence). The CDR3 is made up of 14 amino acids. As DNA, the CDR3 is TGTGCCAGCAGCGCCCCTAGCGATTACAATGAGCAGTTCTTC. Translating it yields CASSAPSDYNEQFF.

This chain joins TRBV11-1 and TRBJ2-3; 10 bases map to TRBD2. V lost 3 bases, J lost 3 bases, and 9 bases stayed unmatched. CDR3 size: 17 residues. Germline V CDR1 and CDR2: SGHAT, FQDESV (reference sequence). CDR3 coding DNA: TGTGCCAGCAGCTTTCTCTTAGCGGGGGGTTTGACAGATACGCAGTATTTT. Its protein product is CASSFLLAGGLTDTQYF.

The chain combines TRBV2 with TRBJ2-2; TRBD1 aligns across 8 bases. Germline V lookup: CDR1 SNHLY, CDR2 FYNNEI. J was trimmed by 5 bases and V by 6 bases; bases with no gene match: 14. This CDR3 spans 17 amino acids. Here the CDR3 reads CASSRTGTAHGTGELFF. CDR3 nucleotide sequence: TGTGCCAGCAGCCGGACAGGGACGGCCCATGGTACCGGGGAGCTGTTTTTT.

The chain uses TRBV7-9 and TRBJ2-2, with D unclear. V gave up 8 bases and J gave up 7 bases, with 11 bases separating them. Germline CDR1 SEHNR, CDR2 FQNEAQ (reference sequence). The CDR3 runs to 12 residues. The chain's CDR3 is CASFSDLGELFF. DNA for the CDR3: TGTGCCAGCTTTTCAGATCTCGGGGAGCTGTTTTTT.

The chain joins TRBV6-1 to TRBJ2-7; 9 bases agree with TRBD1. Germline trimming cut 5 bases from V and 3 bases from J; bases unmatched to any gene: 5. CDR1 MNHNS and CDR2 SASEGT come from the germline V gene. This CDR3 has 14 amino acids. In DNA form, the CDR3 reads TGTGCCAGCAGTTGGACAGGGGACCACTACGAGCAGTACTTC. Its protein is CASSWTGDHYEQYF.

The V gene is TRBV19, the J gene TRBJ1-5; the match to TRBD1 covers 7 bases. Trimming at V came to 7 bases and at J to 3 bases, leaving 12 bases not matched to a gene. This CDR3 is built from 16 residues. From germline, CDR1 is LNHDA and CDR2 SQIVND (reference sequence). The CDR3 region is CASTDRVRGYNQPQHF. The CDR3 DNA reads TGTGCCAGTACCGACCGAGTCAGGGGGTACAATCAGCCCCAGCATTTT.

V gene TRBV18 combines with J gene TRBJ2-1; 8 positions agree with TRBD1. V lost 5 bases, J lost 4 bases, and 7 bases stayed unmatched. The length of the CDR3 is 15 residues. Germline V gene data show CDR1 as KGHSH and CDR2 as LQKENI. The CDR3 DNA sequence: TGTGCCAGCTCAGAACAGGGGGAACCGTACAATGAGCAGTTCTTC. Encoded protein: CASSEQGEPYNEQFF.